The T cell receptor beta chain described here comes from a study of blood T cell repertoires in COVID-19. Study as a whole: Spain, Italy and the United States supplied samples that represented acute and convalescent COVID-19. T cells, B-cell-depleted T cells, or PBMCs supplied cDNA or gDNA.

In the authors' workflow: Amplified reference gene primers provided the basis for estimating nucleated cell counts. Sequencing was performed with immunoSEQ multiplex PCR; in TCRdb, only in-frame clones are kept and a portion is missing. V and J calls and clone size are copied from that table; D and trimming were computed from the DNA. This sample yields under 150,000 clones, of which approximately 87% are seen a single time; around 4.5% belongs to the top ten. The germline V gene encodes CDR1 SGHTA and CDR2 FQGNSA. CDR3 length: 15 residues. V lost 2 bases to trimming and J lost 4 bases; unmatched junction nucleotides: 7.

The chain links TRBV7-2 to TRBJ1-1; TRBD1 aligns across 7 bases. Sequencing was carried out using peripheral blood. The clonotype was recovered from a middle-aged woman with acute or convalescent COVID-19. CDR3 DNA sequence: TGTGCCAGCAGCTTACTAAGCCAGGGGGGCACTGAAGCTTTCTTT. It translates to CASSLLSQGGTEAFF.